This T cell receptor (beta chain) came from a study of identical twins. Notes on this clonotype: Its antigen is unknown.

Germline V lookup: CDR1 SGHAT, CDR2 FQNNGV. V shed 4 bases, J shed 0 bases, and the junction held 7 bases outside the gene matches. This CDR3 has 18 residues. General study findings and limits: Clonotypes of the beta chain that were abundant in cord blood carried fewer insertions (memory repertoires showed none). Where out-of-frame alpha sequences were twin-shared, they showed excess low generation probability.

Among all donors, each was a healthy Caucasian. Unique molecular identifiers were in the cDNA, with template-switch universal primer binding. TCRdb passed the 5' RACE reads through MiXCR, listing each CDR3 protein once. The data hold around 300,000 distinct CDR3 sequences, with about 8% observed a single time. The data were also submitted as part of a second study, on yellow fever vaccine responses in identical twins.

The sequenced sample was memory (CD45RO+) T cells sorted from blood. The chain couples TRBV11-2 to TRBJ2-6; 9 bases line up with TRBD2. The sequence was obtained from a woman aged 18-30 years in good health. CDR3 sequence reads: CASSSKRGESSGANVLTF. The CDR3 DNA is TGTGCCAGCAGCTCAAAGCGGGGGGAGAGCTCTGGGGCCAACGTCCTGACTTTC. Based on the CDR3 plus reference TRBV11-2 and TRBJ2-6, the full variable domain is EAGVAQSPRYKIIEKRQSVAFWCNPISGHATLYWYQQILGQGPKLLIQFQNNGVVDDSQLPKDRFSAERLKGVDSTLKIQPAKLEDSAVYLCASSSKRGESSGANVLTFGAGSRLTVL.